This T cell receptor (beta chain) came from a study of shared clonotypes between healthy human individuals. Whole-study context: CD4 naive cells filled three plates per donor, CD4 memory three, CD8 naive two and CD8 memory one. General study results and limits: On the whole, naive subsets had larger estimated richness than memory subsets had. For naive CD4 cells, roughly 4.6% of clonotypes were shared across a handful of donors.

With regard to this clone: Its specificity is not known.

Each sample came from a Caucasian adult donor living in Nashville, Tennessee. Generated by immunoSEQ multiplex PCR, the TCRdb table keeps only in-frame clones and is missing some. The sample holds 950,000 to 1,100,000 clones; around 78% are singletons and the top ten take 0.5% to 0.65%. With 6 bases removed from V and 0 bases from J, the gap between germline ends came to 9 bases. CDR3 length equals 14 residues. Germline V CDR1 and CDR2: MGHRA, YSYEKL. This sequence originates from a man aged 18 to 30 in good health. Some clones in this sample may be carry-over from other donors' samples. The V gene is TRBV4-1, the J gene TRBJ2-1, with D unclear. Sequenced input: memory CD4+ T cells from PBMCs. The sample's subset: CD45RA-negative fraction. CDR3 bases: TGCGCCAGCAGAAACAGCGACTCCTACAATGAGCAGTTCTTC. It specifies CASRNSDSYNEQFF.